This TCR beta chain comes out of a study of blood T cell repertoires in COVID-19. Turning to the study itself: Samples came from the United States, Italy and Spain, spanning acute and convalescent COVID-19. From T cells, B-cell-depleted T cells, or PBMCs came the material, which was cDNA or gDNA.

As originally analysed: Counts of nucleated cells, estimated from reference gene primer amplification, were obtained. Clones were read by immunoSEQ multiplex PCR, and TCRdb kept only the in-frame ones, dropping some. V and J calls and clone size are as listed in that table; D and trimming were resolved from the DNA. The data show about 68,000 clones, about three quarters seen once. This CDR3 is 13 amino acids long. Per the germline V gene, CDR1 is LNHDA and CDR2 is SQIVND (reference sequence). The V gene lost 7 bases and the J gene lost 4 bases, with 13 bases spanning the gap. The V call is TRBV19, the J call TRBJ1-1, with D tentatively TRBD1 (5 bases). The sequenced sample was peripheral blood. The TCR sequence derives from a human donor in a cohort sampled during active COVID-19. The CDR3 DNA reads as TGTGCCAGTAAGGTGTCCGGGGGCACTGAAGCTTTCTTT. Its protein is CASKVSGGTEAFF.